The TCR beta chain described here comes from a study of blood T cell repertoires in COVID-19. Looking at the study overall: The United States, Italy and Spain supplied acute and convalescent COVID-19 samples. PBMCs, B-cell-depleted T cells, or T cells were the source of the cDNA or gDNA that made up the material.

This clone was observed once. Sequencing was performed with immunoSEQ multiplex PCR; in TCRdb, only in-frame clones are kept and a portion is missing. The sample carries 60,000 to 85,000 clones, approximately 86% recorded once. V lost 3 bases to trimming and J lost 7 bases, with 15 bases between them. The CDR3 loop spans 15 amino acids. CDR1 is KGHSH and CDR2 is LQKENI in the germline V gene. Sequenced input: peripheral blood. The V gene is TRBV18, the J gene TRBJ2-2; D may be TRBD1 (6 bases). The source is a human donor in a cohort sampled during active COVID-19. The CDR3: CASSPEYRADGELFF. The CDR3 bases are TGTGCCAGCTCACCGGAGTACAGGGCGGACGGGGAGCTGTTTTTT.